This T cell receptor (beta chain) was sequenced during a study of T cell responses to AZD1222 COVID-19 vaccine. Overall study results and limits: The donor cohort was predominantly white British with a female majority, and clonal diversity may have been underestimated.

This CDR3 contains 14 residues. Germline assignment: CDR1 MDHEN and CDR2 SYDVKM. V lost 6 bases and J lost 4; bases outside the gene matches: 6. Comment on this clone: Its matching antigen is unknown.

Profiled with immunoSEQ multiplex PCR; TCRdb holds only in-frame clones, not every one. The profile covers 80,000 to 90,000 clones, with more than 75% appearing a single time and roughly 5% taken by the ten largest. The V gene is TRBV28, the J gene TRBJ2-7, with 10 bases matching TRBD1. Specimen: peripheral blood, collected on day 0 of MenACWY control vaccination. This receptor was obtained from an adult in good health. The CDR3 reads CASRSGTGVYEQYF. The CDR3 DNA follows: TGTGCCAGCAGATCCGGGACAGGGGTATACGAGCAGTACTTC. The full variable domain, rest sourced from reference TRBV28 and TRBJ2-7, is DVKVTQSSRYLVKRTGEKVFLECVQDMDHENMFWYRQDPGLGLRLIYFSYDVKMKEKGDIPEGYSVSREKKERFSLILESASTNQTSMYLCASRSGTGVYEQYFGPGTRLTVT.